These 24 T cell receptor beta chains came from one sample sequenced in a study of Ad26.COV2.S vaccination and SARS-CoV-2 variants. Sequencing used immunoSEQ multiplex PCR; TCRdb keeps in-frame clones, though not all of them. The sample yields 350,000 to 450,000 clones, over 80% seen once. Sample treatment: roughly 19 received Ad26.COV2.S at low or high dose, single or two shots; roughly five received placebo; per-sample allocation not given. Sampling was performed 63 days after the first vaccine or placebo injection. This material consisted of peripheral blood, taken in a trial of Ad26.COV2.S vaccine versus placebo. These receptors originate from a person aged 18-65 years who received the Ad26.COV2.S COVID-19 vaccine or a placebo.

This chain connects TRBV7-9 to TRBJ2-5, with 11 bases aligning to TRBD2. Germline CDR1 reads SEHNR; CDR2 reads FQNEAQ (reference sequence). V dropped 4 bases and J dropped 4; count of bases not matched to a gene: 8. The CDR3 has 16 amino acids. CDR3 sequence: CASSSAHTSGGETQYF. DNA of the CDR3: TGTGCCAGCAGCTCAGCCCACACTAGCGGGGGAGAGACCCAGTACTTC.

The chain carries TRBV6-5 and TRBJ1-2; D gene ambiguous. Germline values: CDR1 MNHEY, CDR2 SVGAGI. V gave up 6 bases and J gave up 4 bases, with 12 bases separating them. The CDR3 consists of 13 residues. The CDR3 sequence: CASRPSGSYGYTF. The CDR3 DNA is TGTGCCAGCAGGCCGTCGGGGAGCTATGGCTACACCTTC.

The chain uses TRBV19 and TRBJ1-5; D call uncertain. V lost 5 bases, J lost 0 bases, and 8 bases lay in between. From germline, CDR1 is LNHDA and CDR2 SQIVND (reference sequence). The CDR3 runs 14 residues. In DNA, the CDR3 is TGTGCCAGTAGTTTAACCCATAGCAATCAGCCCCAGCATTTT. This sequence encodes CASSLTHSNQPQHF.

This clone was detected only once. One end of the junction is discordant with germline, which a read error may explain. This chain joins TRBV13 and TRBJ1-6; D perhaps matches TRBD1 (5 bases). The CDR3 contains 16 residues. CDR1 and CDR2 from the germline V gene are PRHDT and FYEKMQ (reference sequence). The CDR3 protein is CASSLGTGLENSPLHF. In DNA, the CDR3 is TGTGCCAGCAGCCTAGGAACAGGTTTGGAAAATTCACCCCTCCACTTT.

V is TRBV11-2 and J is TRBJ1-6, with 7 bases aligning to TRBD1. Looked up from germline, CDR1 is SGHAT and CDR2 is FQNNGV. There are 13 residues in the CDR3. V trimming: 5 bases; J trimming: 10 bases; junction bases outside the gene matches: 5. CDR3 nucleotides: TGTGCCAGCAGCCGACAGGGCCCCTCACCCCTCCACTTT. As protein: CASSRQGPSPLHF.

The chain couples TRBV24-1 to TRBJ2-3; tentatively, D is TRBD2 (6 bases). V lost 4 bases and J 2 bases, leaving 9 bases between the germline ends. This CDR3 is 14 amino acids long. The germline V gene has CDR1 KGHDR and CDR2 SFDVKD. The CDR3 region has the DNA TGTGCCACCAGTGACGGAGGGTACACAGATACGCAGTATTTT. Translating it yields CATSDGGYTDTQYF.

This chain joins TRBV12-5 and TRBJ2-1; no clear D. Deletions cut 2 bases from V and 8 bases from J, with 10 bases between. The V gene's germline CDR1 is LGHNT and CDR2 FRNRAP. The CDR3 extends over 13 amino acids. The CDR3 here is CASGLIGNHEQFF. The CDR3 DNA sequence: TGTGCTAGTGGTTTGATAGGGAACCATGAGCAGTTCTTC.

This clone appeared a single time. The chain employs TRBV5-1 and TRBJ1-2; 12 bases line up with TRBD1. Per the germline V gene, CDR1 is SGHRS and CDR2 is YFSETQ. Unmatched junction bases numbered 6, after V lost 4 bases and J lost 8 bases. CDR3 size: 14 residues. Here the CDR3 reads CASSRGQGAYGYTF. In DNA, the CDR3 is TGCGCCAGCAGCAGGGGACAGGGGGCGTACGGCTACACCTTC.

J is TRBJ1-5 and V is TRBV5-6; D gene ambiguous. The CDR3 extends over 14 amino acids. The germline V gene encodes CDR1 SGHDT and CDR2 YYEEEE. Deletions cut 0 bases from V and 6 bases from J, with 10 bases between. CDR3 bases: TGTGCCAGCAGCTTGGTTGGAAGTAGTCAGCCCCAGCATTTT. Protein: CASSLVGSSQPQHF.

In this sample, this clone turned up once. J is TRBJ2-1 and V is TRBV4-3; TRBD2 matches 7 bases. The V gene's germline CDR1 is LGHNA and CDR2 YSLEER. The CDR3 contains 18 residues. V was pared by 0 bases and J by 4 bases, with 12 bases of the junction left unmatched. CDR3 residues: CASSQDPGGATIYNEQFF. DNA for the CDR3: TGCGCCAGCAGCCAAGATCCGGGGGGTGCTACCATATACAATGAGCAGTTCTTC.

V is TRBV9 and J is TRBJ2-2; 10 bases match TRBD2. CDR1 and CDR2 (germline): SGDLS, YYNGEE. Trimming took 4 bases from V and 7 from J; bases not matched to a gene: 10. The CDR3 extends over 16 amino acids. CDR3 loop: CASSSWGAGGSGELFF. CDR3 DNA sequence: TGTGCCAGCAGCTCCTGGGGAGCGGGGGGGAGCGGGGAGCTGTTTTTT.

The rearrangement joins TRBV15 to TRBJ2-6, with D hard to call. The CDR3 sequence is 15 residues long. Germline V gene lookup returns CDR1 LNHNV and CDR2 YYDKDF (reference sequence). V lost 1 base, J lost 2 bases, and 6 bases lay in between. In DNA, the CDR3 is TGTGCCACCAGCAGAGGGGCACCTGGGGCCAACGTCCTGACTTTC. This gives the protein CATSRGAPGANVLTF.

The V call is TRBV6-6, the J call TRBJ1-2, with a possible D match to TRBD1 (6 bases). This CDR3 comprises 17 residues. Germline V gives CDR1 MNHNY, CDR2 SVGAGI (reference sequence). With 5 bases removed from V and 4 bases from J, the gap between germline ends came to 23 bases. CDR3 sequence reads: CASSRTDILTGLYGYTF. The CDR3 DNA reads as TGTGCCAGCAGTCGCACCGATATTTTGACAGGACTCTATGGCTACACCTTC.

This clone appeared a single time. The chain uses TRBV6-2 or TRBV6-3 and TRBJ1-6; D might be TRBD1 (6 bases). The CDR3 is 14 amino acids. Germline lookup yields CDR1 MNHEY and CDR2 SVGEGT. The germline V and J ends were trimmed by 6 bases and 7 bases, with 13 bases remaining between them. The CDR3 DNA sequence: TGTGCCAGCAGCCAGACGGGGGCGAATTCACCCCTCCACTTT. It specifies CASSQTGANSPLHF.

CDR3 in amino acids: CASSELGQFRSEAFF. The CDR3 region has the DNA TGTGCCAGCAGTGAACTAGGGCAGTTCCGTAGTGAAGCTTTCTTT. The chain couples TRBV6-1 to TRBJ1-1; D call uncertain. The V and J ends lost 2 bases and 7 bases respectively, with 17 bases between them. Germline V gene data show CDR1 as MNHNS and CDR2 as SASEGT. CDR3 length: 15 amino acids.

This clone has a single count. This chain links TRBV7-6 with TRBJ1-2; TRBD1 might be the D (5 bases). The CDR3 is 14 amino acids. Looked up from germline, CDR1 is SGHVS and CDR2 is FNYEAQ. V gave up 1 base and J gave up 6 bases, with 12 bases separating them. The CDR3 DNA reads as TGTGCCAGCAGCTTAGGGTGGCAGGGTCATGGCTACACCTTC. Translating it yields CASSLGWQGHGYTF.

This clone was seen just once. The rearrangement joins TRBV6-5 to TRBJ1-4, with a possible D match to TRBD1 (5 bases). V lost 7 bases to trimming and J lost 14 bases, with 17 bases between them. There are 12 residues in the CDR3. Germline V lookup: CDR1 MNHEY, CDR2 SVGAGI. CDR3 in amino acids: CASTHRFDYLFF. In DNA, the CDR3 is TGTGCCAGCACCCACAGGTTTGACTATCTGTTTTTT.

Comments on this clone: Other DNA variants within this sample encode the same CDR3. The chain joins TRBV29-1 to TRBJ2-1; D is perhaps TRBD1 or TRBD2 (5 bases each). V lost 3 bases to trimming and J lost 0 bases, with 9 bases between them. CDR1 is SQVTM, CDR2 ANQGSEA, per germline. The CDR3 length is 14 residues. As DNA, the CDR3 is TGCAGCGTTGACTCAGGGAGCTCCTACAATGAGCAGTTCTTC. Protein: CSVDSGSSYNEQFF.

The chain joins TRBV7-2 to TRBJ1-1, with TRBD1 matching over 9 bases. Germline values: CDR1 SGHTA, CDR2 FQGNSA. This CDR3 region has 17 residues. Trimming removed 5 bases from V and 4 bases from J; junction bases left unmatched: 14. CDR3 bases: TGTGCCAGCAGCGCCTACTACCCGGGACAGGGAGGCACTGAAGCTTTCTTT. Its translation: CASSAYYPGQGGTEAFF.

The sample holds a few counts of this clone. The chain uses TRBV10-1 and TRBJ2-2; possible D gene TRBD1, 5 bases. Germline V lookup: CDR1 WNHNN, CDR2 SYGVQD (reference sequence). V lost 1 base to trimming and J lost 11 bases, with 14 bases between them. This CDR3 region has 14 residues. This chain's CDR3 is CASSEFPRVGELFF. DNA for the CDR3: TGCGCCAGCAGTGAGTTCCCCAGGGTTGGCGAGCTGTTTTTT.

The chain links TRBV5-4 to TRBJ2-7; D unclear. Deletions cut 3 bases from V and 2 bases from J, with 18 bases between. This CDR3 has 16 residues. Per the germline V gene, CDR1 is SGHNT and CDR2 is YYREEE (reference sequence). The CDR3, as DNA: TGTGCCAGCAGCTCAACCAAAGGAGTTCATACCTACGAGCAGTACTTC. Its protein is CASSSTKGVHTYEQYF.

The V call is TRBV9, the J call TRBJ2-2; 8 nucleotides match TRBD1. The trim removed 4 bases at V and 5 bases at J, leaving 7 bases unmatched. CDR1 and CDR2 (germline): SGDLS, YYNGEE. This CDR3 has 15 amino acids. The CDR3 DNA reads TGTGCCAGCAGCCTGCGGACAGGGCAAACCGGGGAGCTGTTTTTT. This codes for CASSLRTGQTGELFF.

The CDR3 bases are TGTGCCACCACGTTGCTAGTACAGGGGGCCGGCTATGGCTACACCTTC. This encodes CATTLLVQGAGYGYTF. The rearrangement joins TRBV28 to TRBJ1-2; 9 bases map to TRBD1. CDR3 length: 16 residues. The V and J ends lost 10 bases and 4 bases, in that order; junction bases with no gene match: 16. Germline assignment: CDR1 MDHEN and CDR2 SYDVKM.

V is TRBV19 and J is TRBJ1-2; 10 bases map to TRBD1. Germline CDR1 LNHDA, CDR2 SQIVND (reference sequence). The CDR3 is 14 residues long. Trimming removed 7 bases from V and 6 bases from J; junction bases left unmatched: 8. The CDR3 spells CASIYPGTGDGYTF. The CDR3 nucleotides read TGTGCCAGTATCTACCCCGGGACAGGGGATGGCTACACCTTC.